Many counts were recorded for the clone carrying this TCR beta chain. Antigen: not known. The CDR3 loop spans 16 amino acids. After removal of 3 bases from V and 7 bases from J, the junction contained 10 bases not matched to a gene. From germline, CDR1 is SGHDN and CDR2 FVKESK. The data originate from a study of CD8 T cells in ankylosing spondylitis. Broader study findings: Earlier work had already found some motif variants in reactive arthritis synovial fluid and blood.

Each CDR3 protein gets one entry after TCRdb re-called the 5' RACE reads with MiXCR. The sample records about 240,000 distinct CDR3 sequences, roughly 8.2% being singletons. This rearrangement joins TRBV14 to TRBJ2-3, with 10 bases matching TRBD2. Source material: blood, either unsorted or a sorted T cell fraction (not recorded which). The TCR was taken from a female donor with ankylosing spondylitis or in good health (not recorded which). The CDR3 is CASSHRTSGIRNTQYF. The CDR3 DNA is TGTGCCAGCAGCCATCGGACTAGCGGAATCCGGAATACGCAGTATTTT.